These T cell receptor beta chains were read from a single sample in a study of cytomegalovirus exposure and HLA in healthy donors. Assay used: immunoSEQ multiplex PCR; TCRdb lists only in-frame clones, some missing. The sample contains around 130,000 clones, 70% to 80% of which appear only once. Sequenced sample: PBMCs. These receptors were obtained from a man between 25 and 39 years old in good health and CMV-seronegative. Both conserved end residues are part of each CDR3. Fields, in order: V gene, J gene, CDR3 length, D gene, clone size, CDR3 protein, CDR3 DNA. The D gene is left open where the match is weak. Clone size appears in some rows only: once, few, many, or a class for an expanded clone.

TRBV5-4	TRBJ2-3	16	TRBD2	NA	CASSLPGLAGGDTQYF	TGTGCCAGCAGCTTGCCCGGACTAGCGGGGGGTGATACGCAGTATTTT
TRBV25-1	TRBJ2-1	13	NA	NA	CASSLDFYNEQFF	TGTGCCAGCAGCCTGGACTTCTACAATGAGCAGTTCTTC
TRBV10-3	TRBJ2-7	14	TRBD2	NA	CATQGSGGTYEQYF	TGTGCCACCCAAGGGTCGGGGGGTACCTACGAGCAGTACTTC
TRBV5-6	TRBJ1-1	15	TRBD1	NA	CASSLNDRANTEAFF	TGTGCCAGCAGCTTAAATGACAGGGCGAACACTGAAGCTTTCTTT
TRBV19	TRBJ2-1	14	NA	few	CASSIGDSGNEQFF	TGTGCCAGTAGTATAGGGGATAGCGGCAATGAGCAGTTCTTC
TRBV28	TRBJ2-7	14	NA	NA	CASSFPGSDLEQYF	TGTGCCAGCAGTTTCCCGGGATCGGACCTTGAGCAGTACTTC
TRBV6-5	TRBJ1-1	14	TRBD1	NA	CASSRGQANTEAFF	TGTGCCAGCAGCCGAGGACAGGCGAACACTGAAGCTTTCTTT
TRBV7-9	TRBJ2-7	14	NA	NA	CASSLLQGRDEQYF	TGTGCCAGCAGCTTGTTGCAGGGGAGGGACGAGCAGTACTTC
TRBV7-2	TRBJ2-7	11	NA	many	CASRQGYEQYF	TGTGCCAGCAGGCAGGGCTACGAGCAGTACTTC
TRBV18	TRBJ1-1	12	NA	few	CASSPYQAAAFF	TGTGCCAGCTCACCTTACCAGGCCGCGGCTTTCTTT
TRBV9	TRBJ1-1	13	NA	NA	CASSPGMNTEAFF	TGTGCCAGCAGTCCGGGAATGAACACTGAAGCTTTCTTT
TRBV5-6	TRBJ2-2	15	NA	NA	CASSLNLLNTGELFF	TGTGCCAGCAGCTTGAACCTACTGAACACCGGGGAGCTGTTTTTT
TRBV7-9	TRBJ1-3	15	NA	NA	CASSEGAGSTNTIYF	TGTGCCAGCAGCGAAGGAGCCGGGAGTACGAACACCATATATTTT
TRBV7-7	TRBJ2-7	14	NA	NA	CASSVDLSTYEQYF	TGTGCTAGCAGCGTGGACTTATCCACCTACGAGCAGTACTTC
TRBV9	TRBJ2-7	15	TRBD1	once	CASSPYGVTGHEQYF	TGTGCCAGCAGCCCTTATGGTGTGACAGGGCACGAGCAGTACTTC
TRBV6-5	TRBJ2-3	15	NA	few	CASSYEVGGSDTQYF	TGTGCCAGCAGTTACGAAGTAGGCGGATCAGATACGCAGTATTTT
TRBV4-3	TRBJ1-1	15	NA	NA	CASSQDLASFGAAFF	TGCGCCAGCAGCCAAGATCTGGCCTCGTTTGGGGCAGCTTTCTTT
TRBV7-2	TRBJ2-7	14	NA	once	CASSLIPGPYEQYF	TGTGCCAGCAGCTTAATTCCAGGCCCCTACGAGCAGTACTTC
TRBV14	TRBJ1-5	17	NA	NA	CASSQVAARPINQPQHF	TGTGCCAGCAGCCAAGTAGCGGCTAGGCCGATCAATCAGCCCCAGCATTTT
TRBV11-2	TRBJ2-1	15	NA	NA	CASTPPGSSYNEQFF	TGTGCCAGCACTCCCCCGGGTTCTTCCTACAATGAGCAGTTCTTC
TRBV18	TRBJ2-5	15	TRBD2	NA	CASSPQGLVGETQYF	TGTGCCAGCTCACCCCAAGGACTAGTGGGGGAGACCCAGTACTTC
TRBV15	TRBJ2-7	15	NA	NA	CATSRPTNRVYEQYF	TGTGCCACCAGCAGACCAACGAATAGAGTCTACGAGCAGTACTTC
TRBV6-1	TRBJ2-3	15	TRBD2	NA	CASSHTSDFSDTQYF	TGTGCCAGCAGTCACACTAGCGATTTCTCAGATACGCAGTATTTT
TRBV5-6	TRBJ2-3	18	TRBD1	once	CASSSELTGTGRTDTQYF	TGTGCCAGCAGCTCCGAGCTTACAGGGACAGGCCGCACAGATACGCAGTATTTT
TRBV5-1	TRBJ2-3	14	TRBD1	NA	CASSPDRGPYTQYF	TGCGCCAGCAGCCCAGACAGGGGACCCTATACGCAGTATTTT
TRBV5-1	TRBJ1-2	15	TRBD1	NA	CASRRTTGQNYGYTF	TGCGCCAGCAGACGCACGACAGGGCAGAACTATGGCTACACCTTC
TRBV7-2	TRBJ2-7	15	TRBD2	NA	CATSRKGLENYEQYF	TGTGCCACCTCTAGAAAAGGACTAGAAAACTACGAGCAGTACTTC
TRBV19	TRBJ1-4	13	NA	NA	CASSRQLNEKLFF	TGTGCCAGTAGTCGCCAGTTAAATGAAAAACTGTTTTTT
TRBV5-8	TRBJ2-1	14	NA	few	CASSFYGVEDEQFF	TGTGCCAGCAGCTTTTACGGGGTCGAAGATGAGCAGTTCTTC
TRBV14	TRBJ2-2	19	TRBD2	NA	CASSQQDRRLAGITGELFF	TGTGCCAGCAGCCAACAGGACCGGAGACTAGCGGGAATCACCGGGGAGCTGTTTTTT
TRBV27	TRBJ2-7	15	TRBD1	NA	CASSSRTGVTYEQYF	TGTGCCAGCAGTTCCCGGACAGGGGTGACCTACGAGCAGTACTTC
TRBV6-1	TRBJ2-7	15	NA	NA	CASSEAQTGSYEQYF	TGTGCCAGCAGTGAAGCCCAGACAGGATCCTACGAGCAGTACTTC
TRBV4-3	TRBJ2-7	14	TRBD1	NA	CASSHGTGSYEQYF	TGCGCCAGCAGCCATGGGACAGGGTCTTACGAGCAGTACTTC
TRBV7-2	TRBJ1-2	13	NA	NA	CASSLDSNYGYTF	TGTGCCAGCAGCTTAGACAGTAACTATGGCTACACCTTC
TRBV5-1	TRBJ2-2	16	NA	NA	CASSLPNWGETGELFF	TGCGCCAGCAGCTTGCCGAACTGGGGGGAAACCGGGGAGCTGTTTTTT
TRBV5-1	TRBJ2-3	14	TRBD2	NA	CASSRTSGTDTQYF	TGCGCCAGCAGCCGGACTAGCGGAACAGATACGCAGTATTTT
TRBV7-7	TRBJ2-5	15	TRBD2	NA	CASSLGLAGGETQYF	TGTGCTAGCAGCCTAGGACTAGCGGGGGGCGAGACCCAGTACTTC
TRBV18	TRBJ2-7	15	TRBD2	few	CASSRARGTSDEQYF	TGTGCCAGCTCACGCGCCCGTGGGACTAGCGACGAGCAGTACTTC
TRBV5-1	TRBJ1-4	15	NA	NA	CASSLDWSPNEKLFF	TGCGCCAGCAGCTTGGATTGGAGTCCAAATGAAAAACTGTTTTTT
TRBV29-1	TRBJ1-2	13	NA	NA	CSVAADRNYGYTF	TGCAGCGTTGCGGCGGATCGCAACTATGGCTACACCTTC
TRBV18	TRBJ1-2	15	NA	once	CASSPVSDGNYGYTF	TGTGCCAGCTCACCAGTGAGCGACGGAAACTATGGCTACACCTTC
TRBV30	TRBJ1-1	12	NA	NA	CAWSIGGTEAFF	TGTGCCTGGAGTATCGGGGGCACTGAAGCTTTCTTT
TRBV11-2	TRBJ2-5	12	NA	NA	CASSPGVETQYF	TGTGCCAGCAGCCCGGGTGTGGAGACCCAGTACTTC
TRBV19	TRBJ1-6	14	NA	NA	CASSISGRHSPLHF	TGTGCCAGTAGTATTAGCGGGAGGCATTCACCCCTCCACTTT
TRBV30	TRBJ2-7	12	NA	few	CGVGGDSYEQYF	TGTGGAGTTGGCGGGGACTCCTACGAGCAGTACTTC
TRBV4-1	TRBJ1-5	14	TRBD1	NA	CASSPGTGHQPQHF	TGCGCCAGCAGCCCCGGGACAGGTCATCAGCCCCAGCATTTT
TRBV13	TRBJ1-1	14	TRBD1	NA	CASSRPGGLGEAFF	TGTGCCAGCAGCCGTCCAGGGGGCCTCGGTGAAGCTTTCTTT
TRBV9	TRBJ2-1	15	TRBD2	few	CASSVSGEFISEQFF	TGTGCCAGCAGCGTTAGCGGGGAGTTTATTTCTGAGCAGTTCTTC
TRBV6-6	TRBJ2-1	14	TRBD1	few	CASSWTGGYNEQFF	TGTGCCAGCAGTTGGACAGGAGGCTACAATGAGCAGTTCTTC